Presented here are 30 T cell receptor beta chains from one specimen sequenced in a study of T cell responses to AZD1222 COVID-19 vaccine. Sequencing was performed with immunoSEQ multiplex PCR; in TCRdb, only in-frame clones are kept and a portion is missing. The data contain around 63,000 clones, 85% of them singletons. The material sequenced was peripheral blood, taken on day 0 of AZD1222 vaccination. These receptors originate from an adult in good health.

A remark on this clone: One end of the junction does not line up with germline, which may come from a read error. The J gene is TRBJ1-1, the V gene TRBV7-7; D gene unclear. Looked up from germline, CDR1 is SSHAT and CDR2 is FNYEAQ (reference sequence). This CDR3 spans 13 amino acids. The CDR3 region has the DNA TGTGCTAGCAGTAGACAAGAGAACACTGAAGCTTTCTTT. Amino acids: CASSRQENTEAFF.

The chain recombines TRBV27 with TRBJ2-7; 8 bases align to TRBD1. This CDR3 comprises 14 residues. J lost 3 bases, V lost 4 bases, and 5 bases had no gene match. Looked up from germline, CDR1 is MNHEY and CDR2 is SMNVEV (reference sequence). CDR3 coding DNA: TGTGCCAGCAGTTCAGGGGGCGCCGGCTACGAGCAGTACTTC. It yields the protein CASSSGGAGYEQYF.

This chain uses TRBV9 with TRBJ2-1; 10 bases align to TRBD1. The V gene's germline CDR1 is SGDLS and CDR2 YYNGEE. There are 15 residues in the CDR3. V gave up 0 bases and J gave up 7 bases; unmatched junction bases: 4. The CDR3 protein is CASSVDPGQGNEQFF. The CDR3 DNA follows: TGTGCCAGCAGCGTAGACCCGGGACAGGGGAATGAGCAGTTCTTC.

The chain has TRBV2 and TRBJ1-5, with D maybe TRBD1 (5 bases). The CDR3 consists of 15 residues. Germline V gives CDR1 SNHLY, CDR2 FYNNEI. Trimming shortened V by 6 bases and J by 6 bases, and 18 bases separated the two germline ends. This CDR3 is CASSSPGGSGQPQHF. The CDR3 DNA reads as TGTGCCAGCAGCTCACCGGGGGGGTCTGGTCAGCCCCAGCATTTT.

CDR3 DNA sequence: TGTGCTAGTGGTTTGACGACTAGCGGTAACTCCTACGAGCAGTACTTC. This codes for CASGLTTSGNSYEQYF. The chain recombines TRBV12-5 with TRBJ2-7, with 9 bases identical to TRBD2. This CDR3 has 16 amino acids. V shed 2 bases and J 0 bases; nucleotides not matched to a gene: 5. Germline assignment: CDR1 LGHNT and CDR2 FRNRAP.

This clone was detected only once. The rearrangement links TRBV4-1 to TRBJ1-1; no firm D call. The V end lost 1 base, the J end lost 1 base, and 19 bases lay between the germline ends. There are 18 residues in the CDR3. Per germline, CDR1 MGHRA and CDR2 YSYEKL. In DNA form, the CDR3 reads TGCGCCAGCAGCCAAGGCCCCAGCGGCAGCGGATCGAACACTGAAGCTTTCTTT. Residues: CASSQGPSGSGSNTEAFF.

The chain links TRBV19 to TRBJ1-4; D perhaps matches TRBD1 (6 bases). Germline CDR1 and CDR2: LNHDA and SQIVND (reference sequence). The V and J ends lost 3 bases and 8 bases respectively, with 13 bases between them. This CDR3 contains 14 residues. CDR3 coding DNA: TGTGCCAGTAGTATCGGGGGGCGAGGAGAAAAACTGTTTTTT. This codes for CASSIGGRGEKLFF.

This chain links TRBV7-3 with TRBJ1-2; no firm D call. The germline V gene encodes CDR1 SGHTA and CDR2 FQGTGA. CDR3 length: 14 amino acids. With 5 bases removed from V and 0 bases from J, the gap between germline ends came to 10 bases. CDR3 nucleotide sequence: TGTGCCAGCAGCGCCGGGCCAGCTAACTATGGCTACACCTTC. Amino acid sequence: CASSAGPANYGYTF.

This sequence joins TRBV19 and TRBJ1-1; unclear D gene. Trimming stripped 6 bases from V and 4 bases from J, with 12 bases between. Germline loops: CDR1 LNHDA, CDR2 SQIVND (reference sequence). This CDR3 has 13 amino acids. The CDR3 reads CASSSSRSTEAFF. CDR3 sequence (DNA): TGTGCCAGTAGCTCCAGCCGGAGCACTGAAGCTTTCTTT.

V and J are TRBV14 and TRBJ2-1; 10 bases agree with TRBD2. V dropped 2 bases and J dropped 8; count of bases not matched to a gene: 6. Germline CDR1 reads SGHDN; CDR2 reads FVKESK. There are 15 residues in the CDR3. The CDR3 nucleotides read TGTGCCAGCAGCCAACGAGCGGGGGGGCTCGATGAGCAGTTCTTC. It encodes CASSQRAGGLDEQFF.

The chain combines TRBV9 with TRBJ2-7, with TRBD1 as a possible D gene (5 bases). V lost 4 bases, J lost 1 base, and 12 bases lay in between. The CDR3 contains 14 residues. Per the germline V gene, CDR1 is SGDLS and CDR2 is YYNGEE. CDR3 in DNA: TGTGCCAGCAGCCCGCGACAGTTTTCCTACGAGCAGTACTTC. This translates into CASSPRQFSYEQYF.

The rearrangement uses TRBV30 and TRBJ1-5; TRBD1 might be the D (5 bases). Germline V lookup: CDR1 GTSNPN, CDR2 SVGIG (reference sequence). Deletions cut 3 bases from V and 7 bases from J, with 16 bases between. The CDR3 length is 14 residues. CDR3: CAWRGEGKGQPQHF. CDR3 nucleotide sequence: TGTGCCTGGAGGGGCGAGGGGAAAGGGCAGCCCCAGCATTTT.

The chain joins TRBV25-1 to TRBJ1-2; D is unresolved. The CDR3 consists of 12 residues. V lost 4 bases, J lost 8 bases, and 11 bases lay in between. Per the germline V gene, CDR1 is MGHDK and CDR2 is SYGVNS. The CDR3 reads CASSASFTGYTF. The CDR3 DNA reads TGTGCCAGCAGTGCCTCTTTTACGGGCTACACCTTC.

The rearrangement links TRBV5-4 to TRBJ2-1, with a tentative D call TRBD1 (6 bases). The CDR3 sequence is 14 residues long. The germline V gene encodes CDR1 SGHNT and CDR2 YYREEE (reference sequence). The germline V and J ends were trimmed by 1 base and 1 base, with 6 bases remaining between them. The CDR3 DNA reads as TGTGCCAGCAGCTTGACAGGGTCCTACAATGAGCAGTTCTTC. It codes for CASSLTGSYNEQFF.

This sequence joins TRBV3-1 (or the pseudogene TRBV3-2) and TRBJ1-5, with a tentative D call TRBD1 (5 bases). In germline, CDR1 is LGHDT, CDR2 YNNKEL (reference sequence). The CDR3 length is 15 residues. The V and J ends lost 4 bases and 4 bases respectively, with 14 bases between them. The CDR3 is CASSPGQTDNQPQHF. The DNA of the CDR3 is TGTGCCAGCAGCCCAGGGCAGACGGATAATCAGCCCCAGCATTTT.

This clone came up a few times. The chain has TRBV9 and TRBJ1-3, with TRBD1 identical over 8 bases. The V gene end was trimmed by 4 bases and the J gene end by 4 bases; junction bases not matched to a gene: 10. Germline lookup yields CDR1 SGDLS and CDR2 YYNGEE. The CDR3 has 16 amino acids. CDR3 sequence (DNA): TGTGCCAGCAGCCTAACAGGGGGTAAACCCGGAAACACCATATATTTT. This translates into CASSLTGGKPGNTIYF. Full variable domain (rest looked up from reference TRBV9 and TRBJ1-3): DSGVTQTPKHLITATGQRVTLRCSPRSGDLSVYWYQQSLDQGLQFLIQYYNGEERAKGNILERFSAQQFPDLHSELNLSSLELGDSALYFCASSLTGGKPGNTIYFGEGSWLTVV.

This sequence joins TRBV5-4 and TRBJ2-7; 7 bases are a match to TRBD2. The CDR3 is 15 amino acids. Germline V lookup: CDR1 SGHNT, CDR2 YYREEE (reference sequence). Losses at the gene ends were 0 bases for V and 3 bases for J; bases not matched to a gene: 6. The CDR3 here is CASSLARAGVYEQYF. The CDR3 DNA follows: TGTGCCAGCAGCTTGGCCCGTGCGGGGGTCTACGAGCAGTACTTC.

CDR3 sequence reads: CSASHGLLTEAFF. The CDR3 bases are TGCAGTGCTAGTCATGGCCTACTCACTGAAGCTTTCTTT. V and J are TRBV20-1 and TRBJ1-1; the D is unclear. Germline CDR1 is DFQATT and CDR2 is SNEGSKA (reference sequence). The V and J ends lost 3 bases and 4 bases respectively, with 12 bases between them. The CDR3 is 13 amino acids.

V and J are TRBV9 and TRBJ2-2, with 7 bases lining up with TRBD2. Germline V gives CDR1 SGDLS, CDR2 YYNGEE. The V gene end was trimmed by 0 bases and the J gene end by 1 base; junction bases not matched to a gene: 3. The CDR3 consists of 16 residues. The CDR3 loop reads CASSVVAGENTGELFF. For the CDR3, the DNA is TGTGCCAGCAGCGTAGTGGCGGGGGAGAACACCGGGGAGCTGTTTTTT.

The rearrangement uses TRBV10-3 and TRBJ2-7, with no clear D. The germline V and J ends were trimmed by 2 bases and 5 bases, with 10 bases remaining between them. The CDR3 has 13 amino acids. Germline V gene lookup returns CDR1 ENHRY and CDR2 SYGVKD. The CDR3 DNA reads TGTGCCATCAGTGAGAAGGAAATGGACGAGCAGTACTTC. This translates into CAISEKEMDEQYF.

This clone appeared a single time. The chain uses TRBV6-5 and TRBJ1-2; D is unclear. The length of the CDR3 is 13 residues. Germline V gene sequence: CDR1 MNHEY, CDR2 SVGAGI. V lost 7 bases to trimming and J lost 2 bases, with 11 bases between them. CDR3 sequence (DNA): TGTGCCAGCACGATCAGCCAGAACTATGGCTACACCTTC. It specifies CASTISQNYGYTF.

The chain is built from TRBV27 and TRBJ2-2; TRBD1 matches 8 bases. This CDR3 spans 14 amino acids. Germline lookup yields CDR1 MNHEY and CDR2 SMNVEV (reference sequence). The V segment lost 6 bases and the J segment 5 bases; nucleotides outside the gene matches: 5. CDR3 DNA: TGTGCCAGCAGAGGGACAGGTGGTACCGGGGAGCTGTTTTTT. It codes for CASRGTGGTGELFF.

The chain recombines TRBV5-1 with TRBJ1-5; tentative D call: TRBD1 (6 bases). Germline V gene data show CDR1 as SGHRS and CDR2 as YFSETQ. The ends were cut back, 4 bases at V and 1 base at J, with 9 bases in the middle. The CDR3 consists of 14 residues. This CDR3 reads CASSRTASNQPQHF. CDR3 bases: TGCGCCAGCAGCCGGACAGCAAGCAATCAGCCCCAGCATTTT.

This clone came up once. The V gene is TRBV5-1, the J gene TRBJ1-1; D may be TRBD1 (6 bases). The CDR3 is 13 residues long. Trimming took off 4 bases at V and 3 bases at J, with 10 bases between the two ends. The germline V gene has CDR1 SGHRS and CDR2 YFSETQ. The CDR3 is CASSVDSDTEAFF. The DNA of the CDR3 is TGCGCCAGCAGCGTGGACAGTGACACTGAAGCTTTCTTT. Looking up the rest from reference TRBV5-1 and TRBJ1-1 gives the full variable domain: KAGVTQTPRYLIKTRGQQVTLSCSPISGHRSVSWYQQTPGQGLQFLFEYFSETQRNKGNFPGRFSGRQFSNSRSEMNVSTLELGDSALYLCASSVDSDTEAFFGQGTRLTVV.

This sequence joins TRBV19 and TRBJ2-3; 7 nucleotides align to TRBD1. Losses at the gene ends were 10 bases for V and 3 bases for J; bases not matched to a gene: 4. Germline V CDR1 and CDR2: LNHDA, SQIVND (reference sequence). CDR3 length: 12 residues. In DNA, the CDR3 is TGTGCCACGGGACAGAGGACAGATACGCAGTATTTT. Translated: CATGQRTDTQYF. The full variable domain, with the rest looked up from reference TRBV19 and TRBJ2-3, is DGGITQSPKYLFRKEGQNVTLSCEQNLNHDAMYWYRQDPGQGLRLIYYSQIVNDFQKGDIAEGYSVSREKKESFPLTVTSAQKNPTAFYLCATGQRTDTQYFGPGTRLTVL.

This chain links TRBV6-1 with TRBJ1-2, with 9 bases aligning to TRBD1. The CDR3 contains 16 residues. V shed 3 bases, J shed 5 bases, and the junction held 10 bases outside the gene matches. Germline-derived CDR1 and CDR2 are MNHNS and SASEGT. CDR3 sequence reads: CASSDPSRGQGYGYTF. CDR3 sequence (DNA): TGTGCCAGCAGTGACCCTTCCAGGGGACAGGGATATGGCTACACCTTC.

The J gene is TRBJ1-1, the V gene TRBV7-2; D may be TRBD1 (6 bases). Germline lookup yields CDR1 SGHTA and CDR2 FQGNSA. CDR3 size: 14 residues. Trimming removed 2 bases at V and 11 bases at J, with 18 bases between. The DNA of the CDR3 is TGTGCCAGCAGCTTACTACAGGGTAGTTGGGGGGCTTTCTTT. Amino acid sequence: CASSLLQGSWGAFF.

The rearrangement joins TRBV6-6 to TRBJ2-2; D perhaps matches TRBD2 (5 bases). The CDR3 covers 14 residues. Per the germline V gene, CDR1 is MNHNY and CDR2 is SVGAGI (reference sequence). Trimming took off 0 bases at V and 8 bases at J, with 10 bases between the two ends. In nucleotides, the CDR3 is TGTGCCAGCAGTTACTCTCGGGGAAAGGGGGAGCTGTTTTTT. Translation: CASSYSRGKGELFF.

This clone was detected only once. V and J are TRBV5-1 and TRBJ2-2, with D unclear. This CDR3 has 15 residues. V was pared by 0 bases and J by 4 bases, with 10 bases between. The V gene's germline CDR1 is SGHRS and CDR2 YFSETQ. The CDR3 bases are TGCGCCAGCAGCTTGGGGAAGATAACCACCGGGGAGCTGTTTTTT. It is translated as CASSLGKITTGELFF.

V and J are TRBV5-4 and TRBJ2-5; 7 bases are a match to TRBD2. CDR3 size: 15 residues. V was pared by 4 bases and J by 2 bases, with 8 bases of the junction left unmatched. Germline values: CDR1 SGHNT, CDR2 YYREEE (reference sequence). DNA for the CDR3: TGTGCCAGCAGCCAAAAGCGGGGTACTCAAGAGACCCAGTACTTC. As protein: CASSQKRGTQETQYF. Supplemented by reference TRBV5-4 and TRBJ2-5, the full variable domain reads ETGVTQSPTHLIKTRGQQVTLRCSSQSGHNTVSWYQQALGQGPQFIFQYYREEENGRGNFPPRFSGLQFPNYSSELNVNALELDDSALYLCASSQKRGTQETQYFGPGTRLLVL.